The sequence of this T cell receptor beta chain was determined in a study of blood T cell repertoires in COVID-19. Study background: The United States, Italy and Spain were the sources of the acute and convalescent COVID-19 samples. T cells, B-cell-depleted T cells, or PBMCs supplied cDNA or gDNA.

Authors' processing steps: The authors estimated nucleated cell counts from reference gene primer amplification. Using immunoSEQ multiplex PCR, the repertoire was profiled, and TCRdb retains in-frame clones only, with some absent. V, J and clone size reflect that table, while D and trimming were determined from the DNA. The sample includes fewer than 250,000 clones, roughly 80% of them seen just once. Germline V gives CDR1 SGDLS, CDR2 YYNGEE. There are 15 residues in the CDR3. With V trimmed by 4 bases and J by 6 bases, 9 bases remained unmatched. This sequence joins TRBV9 and TRBJ2-2; 7 bases map to TRBD2. The receptor was derived from a man aged 55-75 years with acute or convalescent COVID-19. The sequenced sample consisted of peripheral blood. CDR3 bases: TGTGCCAGCAGCCGGGGGGTCACCCAGTCCGGGGAGCTGTTTTTT. It yields the protein CASSRGVTQSGELFF.